These 19 T cell receptor beta chains came from one sample sequenced in a study of T cells after yellow fever vaccination. TCRdb re-called the 5' RACE reads through MiXCR, storing one row per CDR3 protein. The sample shows some 400,000 distinct CDR3 sequences, 6.2% of them seen only once. The sequenced sample was PBMCs, obtained 5 days after the yellow fever booster vaccination. All receptors come from a man between 25 and 39 years old who received the YFV17D yellow fever vaccine.

This clonotype was counted at least ten times. The chain recombines TRBV9 with TRBJ2-3; D is uncertain. The CDR3 runs 15 residues. V was pared by 0 bases and J by 0 bases, with 8 bases between. Germline CDR1 SGDLS, CDR2 YYNGEE. As DNA, the CDR3 is TGTGCCAGCAGCGTAGATGGGCGGAGCACAGATACGCAGTATTTT. Protein sequence: CASSVDGRSTDTQYF.

This clonotype was counted a few times. The gene calls are TRBV28 and TRBJ2-7; TRBD2 aligns across 11 bases. Trimming removed 3 bases from V and 7 bases from J; junction bases left unmatched: 8. The CDR3 spans 15 residues. The V gene's germline CDR1 is MDHEN and CDR2 SYDVKM. The CDR3 DNA is TGTGCCAGCAGTTTTCAGACTAGCGGGACCCCTGAGCAGTACTTC. This codes for CASSFQTSGTPEQYF.

This clonotype was recorded at least ten times. This chain uses TRBV20-1 with TRBJ2-7; D is unresolved. Germline assignment: CDR1 DFQATT and CDR2 SNEGSKA (reference sequence). V was cut by 4 bases and J by 4 bases, with 17 bases left in between. The CDR3 contains 14 residues. The CDR3 region is CSANVGQKAYEQYF. The CDR3 nucleotides read TGCAGTGCTAACGTAGGCCAGAAAGCATACGAGCAGTACTTC.

This chain uses TRBV5-1 with TRBJ2-7; TRBD1 aligns across 9 bases. CDR1 and CDR2 from the germline V gene are SGHRS and YFSETQ. The length of the CDR3 is 15 residues. V trimming: 0 bases; J trimming: 4 bases; junction bases outside the gene matches: 5. As DNA, the CDR3 is TGCGCCAGCAGCTTGGGGGGACAGGGATTTTACGAGCAGTACTTC. It encodes CASSLGGQGFYEQYF.

The chain is built from TRBV20-1 and TRBJ2-1, with 13 nucleotides matching TRBD2. The CDR3 extends over 17 amino acids. Germline assignment: CDR1 DFQATT and CDR2 SNEGSKA (reference sequence). Trimming took 0 bases from V and 5 from J; bases not matched to a gene: 7. CDR3 amino acids: CSAREYAGTSGNNEQFF. The CDR3 DNA follows: TGCAGTGCTAGAGAGTACGCCGGGACTAGCGGGAACAATGAGCAGTTCTTC.

This clonotype was observed many times. The chain recombines TRBV7-9 with TRBJ2-1; 10 bases are shared with TRBD2. From germline, CDR1 is SEHNR and CDR2 FQNEAQ (reference sequence). CDR3 length: 16 residues. The V gene end was trimmed by 2 bases and the J gene end by 8 bases; junction bases not matched to a gene: 9. In DNA form, the CDR3 reads TGTGCCAGCAGCTTATTTTCTAGCGGGAGTAGTGATGAGCAGTTCTTC. Translating gives CASSLFSSGSSDEQFF.

This clonotype was seen repeatedly, ten times or more. This rearrangement joins TRBV29-1 to TRBJ2-5; D ambiguous. The germline V gene encodes CDR1 SQVTM and CDR2 ANQGSEA. The CDR3 is 12 amino acids. V was clipped by 1 base and J by 2 bases, with 5 bases between them. The CDR3 loop is CSVEGAQETQYF. CDR3 coding DNA: TGCAGCGTTGAAGGGGCACAAGAGACCCAGTACTTC.

In this sample, this clonotype turned up a few times. The J gene is TRBJ2-5, the V gene TRBV20-1; D is possibly TRBD1 (6 bases). Germline CDR1 DFQATT, CDR2 SNEGSKA (reference sequence). The CDR3 sequence is 15 residues long. The V end was cut by 0 bases, the J end by 1 base, with 12 bases between. In DNA, the CDR3 is TGCAGTGCTAGAGACCCCCGGACAGCCCAAGAGACCCAGTACTTC. Protein: CSARDPRTAQETQYF.

The rearrangement uses TRBV7-6 and TRBJ2-1; 11 bases match TRBD2. J lost 7 bases, V lost 5 bases, and 1 base had no gene match. This CDR3 comprises 13 residues. Germline loops: CDR1 SGHVS, CDR2 FNYEAQ. This chain's CDR3 is CASSPSGRNEQFF. The CDR3 DNA follows: TGTGCCAGCAGCCCTAGCGGGAGGAATGAGCAGTTCTTC.

This clonotype has just a few counts. This may arise from a read error, as a much more abundant clone is one base away. The rearrangement uses TRBV6-2 or TRBV6-3 and TRBJ2-7; no clear D gene. Germline assignment: CDR1 MNHEY and CDR2 SVGEGT. V lost 6 bases, J lost 2 bases, and 8 bases lay in between. This CDR3 has 12 amino acids. CDR3 nucleotides: TGTGCCAGCAGACAAGGGACCTACGAGCAGTACTTC. Translation gives CASRQGTYEQYF.

The V call is TRBV5-4, the J call TRBJ2-5, with a weak D call TRBD2 (6 bases). Per germline, CDR1 SGHNT and CDR2 YYREEE (reference sequence). The CDR3 is 15 amino acids. Trimming left V 3 bases short and J 4 bases short, with 16 bases between. This chain's CDR3 is CASSWAPGEGETQYF. DNA of the CDR3: TGTGCCAGCAGCTGGGCCCCGGGAGAGGGAGAGACCCAGTACTTC.

Notes on this clonotype: A much larger clone is a single base away; this may be a read error. The chain employs TRBV7-2 and TRBJ2-3; the D is unclear. The CDR3 totals 13 residues. With 7 bases removed from V and 4 bases from J, the gap between germline ends came to 12 bases. CDR1 is SGHTA and CDR2 is FQGNSA in the germline V gene. The CDR3 region has the DNA TGTACCAGCACCCGCAGGTTAGCAGATACGCAGTATTTT. It yields the protein CTSTRRLADTQYF.

This clonotype was seen ten or more times. The chain joins TRBV3-1 to TRBJ2-2; 10 bases line up with TRBD2. The CDR3 spans 18 residues. V was pared by 0 bases and J by 1 base, with 5 bases of the junction left unmatched. Per germline, CDR1 LGHDT and CDR2 YNNKEL (reference sequence). The CDR3 DNA is TGTGCCAGCAGCCAAGATCTGACTAGCGGGCGGAACACCGGGGAGCTGTTTTTT. This gives the protein CASSQDLTSGRNTGELFF.

This clonotype was counted only a few times. The genes are TRBV20-1 and TRBJ2-6, with a weak D call TRBD1 (6 bases). V was pared by 0 bases and J by 0 bases, with 9 bases between. The germline CDR1 and CDR2 sequences are DFQATT and SNEGSKA (reference sequence). The CDR3 consists of 16 residues. The DNA of the CDR3 is TGCAGTGCTAGAGATCAGGGGAGCTCTGGGGCCAACGTCCTGACTTTC. Its protein product is CSARDQGSSGANVLTF.

The chain is built from TRBV5-4 and TRBJ2-1; 7 bases line up with TRBD1. Germline trimming cut 3 bases from V and 3 bases from J; bases unmatched to any gene: 6. This CDR3 comprises 15 residues. Per germline, CDR1 SGHNT and CDR2 YYREEE (reference sequence). CDR3 protein: CASSSTGAIYNEQFF. The CDR3 DNA sequence: TGTGCCAGCAGCTCCACAGGGGCGATCTACAATGAGCAGTTCTTC.

This clonotype came up once. It may be a read error: a sequence one base away is much more abundant. The genes are TRBV9 and TRBJ2-1; 10 bases match TRBD1. J lost 9 bases, V lost 4 bases, and 4 bases had no gene match. Germline values: CDR1 SGDLS, CDR2 YYNGEE. The CDR3 runs to 13 residues. The CDR3 DNA is TGTGCCAGCAGCCGGGACAGGGGCATTGAGCAGTTCTTC. It codes for CASSRDRGIEQFF.

This clonotype appeared a single time. J is TRBJ2-6 and V is TRBV7-3; 7 bases are a match to TRBD2. J lost 0 bases, V lost 5 bases, and 7 bases had no gene match. CDR1 is SGHTA, CDR2 FQGTGA, per germline. This CDR3 contains 17 residues. The CDR3 bases are TGTGCCAGCAGCGCCCAGCCGGGGGGCTCTGGGGCCAACGTCCTGACTTTC. Residues: CASSAQPGGSGANVLTF.

In this sample, this clonotype turned up a few times. The chain is built from TRBV5-1 and TRBJ2-3; TRBD1 matches 8 bases. There are 15 residues in the CDR3. CDR1 SGHRS and CDR2 YFSETQ come from the germline V gene. With 2 bases clipped from V and 2 bases from J, the junction kept 4 bases outside the gene matches. CDR3: CASSFRTGTTDTQYF. The CDR3 DNA reads as TGCGCCAGCAGCTTCCGGACAGGGACCACAGATACGCAGTATTTT.

This clonotype was seen ten or more times. V is TRBV14 and J is TRBJ2-7, with D tentatively TRBD2 (5 bases). The CDR3 is 16 residues long. The V end lost 1 base, the J end lost 2 bases, and 15 bases lay between the germline ends. From germline, CDR1 is SGHDN and CDR2 FVKESK. CDR3 in DNA: TGTGCCAGCAGCCAAGTGGGAGTCACTCTCCCCTACGAGCAGTACTTC. Protein: CASSQVGVTLPYEQYF.